This is a list of T cell receptor beta chains from one sample in a study of shared clonotypes between healthy human individuals. Sequenced by immunoSEQ multiplex PCR; TCRdb stores in-frame clones only, minus some. The table has roughly 1.5 million clones, approximately 98% seen once. The sample comprised naive CD4+ T cells sorted from blood. The receptors were sampled from a man aged 25 to 40 in good health. The CDR3 runs from the conserved cysteine through the conserved F or W. Not all rows give a size; the values are once, few, many and, for expanded clones, a class.

>NA|TRBV2|TRBJ2-2
CASSGDNSNTGELFF
>NA|TRBV18|TRBJ2-3
CASSPLAGITDTQYF
>NA|TRBV28|TRBJ2-1
CASSLDRDNEQFF
>NA|TRBV10-3|TRBJ2-3
CAIKEDLAADTQYF
>NA|TRBV28|TRBJ2-1
CASRKGPYNEQFF
>NA|TRBV5-1|TRBJ2-3
CASSIGTDTQYF
>NA|TRBV14|TRBJ2-3
CASSHTNTDTQYF
>once|TRBV11-3|TRBJ2-2
CASSLGQGSSGELFF
>NA|TRBV7-9|TRBJ2-2
CASSLDQWGTGELFF
>NA|TRBV7-7|TRBJ2-7
CASSDVYRGYEQYF
>NA|TRBV5-1|TRBJ1-4
CASSSGQPVEKLFF
>NA|TRBV9|TRBJ2-1
CASSVVMGLGNEQFF
>NA|TRBV27|TRBJ2-1
CASLGLGAYNEQFF
>NA|TRBV5-1|TRBJ2-7
CASSLGQTGSYEQYF
>NA|TRBV27|TRBJ2-1
CASWKAGVYNEQFF
>NA|TRBV11-2|TRBJ2-7
CASSLVPGGSYEQYF
>NA|TRBV5-4|TRBJ2-1
CASSFKLAGVNEQFF
>NA|TRBV19|TRBJ2-1
CASHSGYNEQFF
>NA|TRBV7-9|TRBJ1-1
CASSRGGAARMNTEAFF
>NA|TRBV29-1|TRBJ2-5
CSVTGTGGGRETQYF
>once|TRBV18|TRBJ1-4
CASSPLGHHTATNEKLFF
>NA|TRBV28|TRBJ2-3
CASRGNTDTQYF
>NA|TRBV10-3|TRBJ2-3
CATWTGTDTQYF
>NA|TRBV7-2|TRBJ2-2
CASSSIVWRGELFF
>NA|TRBV15|TRBJ2-1
CATSRPYNEQFF
>NA|TRBV7-9|TRBJ2-7
CASSSWTNFYEQYF
>NA|TRBV30|TRBJ1-1
CAWSPGGGAGPIF
>NA|TRBV19|TRBJ1-2
CATEGQSYGYTF
>NA|TRBV19|TRBJ1-5
CASSIRAGNQPQHF
>NA|TRBV10-3|TRBJ2-3
CAIDSGRSTDTQYF
>NA|TRBV6-5|TRBJ1-3
CASSYSGQGGNTIYF
>NA|TRBV30|TRBJ1-2
CAWDGTEYGYTF
>NA|TRBV5-1|TRBJ2-7
CASSLPDSTEQYF
>NA|TRBV19|TRBJ2-3
CASSTSHRGTDTQYF
>NA|TRBV7-9|TRBJ2-7
CASSHYSESSYEQYF
>NA|TRBV9|TRBJ2-1
CASSVGGQGSDEQFF
>NA|TRBV9|TRBJ2-2
CASSVVGTSPGELFF